The 11 T cell receptor beta chains below all came from one sample that was sequenced in a study of CD8 T cells in ankylosing spondylitis. These receptors' antigens are unknown. TCRdb fed the 5' RACE reads into MiXCR, producing one record per CDR3 protein. Here the sample spans about 700,000 distinct CDR3 sequences, around a fifth being singletons. The study, taken as a whole, reports: Made up of fewer than 10 highly homologous variants, a TCR beta motif appeared characteristic of ankylosing spondylitis blood.

The specimen sequenced was blood, either unsorted or a sorted T cell fraction (not recorded which). Receptors were obtained from a male donor with ankylosing spondylitis.

This chain joins TRBV20-1 and TRBJ1-1, with D unclear. V lost 0 bases and J 13 bases, leaving 12 bases between the germline ends. Germline CDR1 DFQATT, CDR2 SNEGSKA (reference sequence). The CDR3 loop spans 11 amino acids. As DNA, the CDR3 is TGCAGTGCTAGAGATTACCAGGAGGGTTTCTTT. This translates into CSARDYQEGFF.

This clonotype was observed a handful of times. The J gene is TRBJ2-7, the V gene TRBV5-1; tentatively, D is TRBD2 (6 bases). Germline V lookup: CDR1 SGHRS, CDR2 YFSETQ. The CDR3 runs 13 residues. V was clipped by 1 base and J by 5 bases, with 10 bases between them. This CDR3 reads CASSLPSGDEQYF. In nucleotides, the CDR3 is TGCGCCAGCAGCTTGCCTTCGGGGGACGAGCAGTACTTC.

The table lists this clonotype with a few counts. This chain uses TRBV7-9 with TRBJ2-1; D remains ambiguous. The V gene lost 5 bases and the J gene lost 10 bases, with 9 bases spanning the gap. The CDR3 sequence is 11 residues long. CDR1 is SEHNR and CDR2 is FQNEAQ in the germline V gene (reference sequence). CDR3: CASSPSWEQFF. As DNA, the CDR3 is TGTGCCAGCAGCCCCTCATGGGAGCAGTTCTTC.

The chain employs TRBV12-3 or TRBV12-4 and TRBJ2-7, with TRBD2 identical over 10 bases. The CDR3 spans 14 residues. V trimming: 4 bases; J trimming: 3 bases; junction bases outside the gene matches: 3. This chain's CDR3 is CASSSLAGNYEQYF. CDR3 sequence (DNA): TGTGCCAGCAGTTCACTAGCGGGGAACTACGAGCAGTACTTC.

J is TRBJ2-1 and V is TRBV5-1; a weak D match, TRBD2 (5 bases). Per germline, CDR1 SGHRS and CDR2 YFSETQ. The V end lost 0 bases, the J end lost 0 bases, and 13 bases lay between the germline ends. The CDR3 spans 17 residues. CDR3 amino acids: CASSLVASRSSYNEQFF. The DNA of the CDR3 is TGCGCCAGCAGCTTGGTGGCTAGCCGGAGCTCCTACAATGAGCAGTTCTTC.

CDR3 DNA: TGTGCCAGCAGCTTCGGACAGGGCTTCTATGGCTACACCTTC. It specifies CASSFGQGFYGYTF. This chain joins TRBV11-2 and TRBJ1-2, with 8 bases fitting TRBD1. V trimming: 3 bases; J trimming: 4 bases; junction bases outside the gene matches: 4. Germline V gene lookup returns CDR1 SGHAT and CDR2 FQNNGV. The CDR3 consists of 14 residues.

This clonotype has a handful of counts. V is TRBV27 and J is TRBJ2-3; D unresolved. Trimming pared 2 bases from V and 1 base from J, leaving 19 bases between. Germline loops: CDR1 MNHEY, CDR2 SMNVEV (reference sequence). The CDR3 extends over 18 amino acids. Here the CDR3 reads CASSLGPRVAFRTDTQYF. The CDR3, as DNA: TGTGCCAGCAGTTTAGGGCCCCGGGTAGCTTTCCGCACAGATACGCAGTATTTT.

This chain connects TRBV20-1 to TRBJ2-1, with D perhaps matching TRBD2 (5 bases). V was shortened by 6 bases and J by 4 bases, with 19 bases between the two germline ends. The length of the CDR3 is 15 residues. CDR1 is DFQATT and CDR2 is SNEGSKA in the germline V gene (reference sequence). The chain's CDR3 is CSADPLVGVYNEQFF. The CDR3 DNA reads TGCAGTGCAGACCCCCTAGTCGGGGTGTACAATGAGCAGTTCTTC.

The chain is built from TRBV5-1 and TRBJ1-6, with D perhaps matching TRBD1 (5 bases). Trimming cost V 0 bases and J 8 bases, with 12 bases left between them. The CDR3 covers 15 residues. Germline lookup yields CDR1 SGHRS and CDR2 YFSETQ. The CDR3 reads CASSLGDGGDSPLHF. The CDR3 DNA follows: TGCGCCAGCAGCTTGGGGGACGGCGGAGATTCACCCCTCCACTTT.

V usage is TRBV11-2 and J usage is TRBJ2-7; the match to TRBD2 covers 7 bases. Trimming cost V 7 bases and J 3 bases; bases outside gene matches: 9. This CDR3 has 14 amino acids. Germline CDR1 is SGHAT and CDR2 is FQNNGV. CDR3 region: CASTVVGGDYEQYF. The DNA for the CDR3 is TGTGCCAGCACCGTCGTGGGAGGGGACTACGAGCAGTACTTC.

This clonotype was counted many times. The genes are TRBV12-3 or TRBV12-4 and TRBJ2-2; 10 nucleotides match TRBD2. The V gene end was trimmed by 2 bases and the J gene end by 3 bases; junction bases not matched to a gene: 3. The CDR3 runs 16 residues. The CDR3, as DNA: TGTGCCAGCAGTTTACCTAGCGGGAGCTACACCGGGGAGCTGTTTTTT. Translated: CASSLPSGSYTGELFF.